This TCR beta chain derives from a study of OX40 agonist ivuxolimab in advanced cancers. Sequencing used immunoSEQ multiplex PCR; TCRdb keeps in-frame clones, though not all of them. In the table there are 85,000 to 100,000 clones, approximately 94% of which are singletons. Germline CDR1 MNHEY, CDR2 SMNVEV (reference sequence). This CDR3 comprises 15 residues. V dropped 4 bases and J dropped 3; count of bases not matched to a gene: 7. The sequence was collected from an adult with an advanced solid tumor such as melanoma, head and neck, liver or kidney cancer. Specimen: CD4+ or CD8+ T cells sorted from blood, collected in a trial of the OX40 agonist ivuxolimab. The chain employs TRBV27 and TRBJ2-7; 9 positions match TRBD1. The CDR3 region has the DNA TGTGCCAGCAGTTCTAGAGACAGGGGGAACTACGAGCAGTACTTC. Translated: CASSSRDRGNYEQYF.